The present entry profiles one TCR beta chain with its context. Methods used by the authors: Estimation of nucleated cell counts was performed using reference gene primer amplification. Sequenced by immunoSEQ multiplex PCR; TCRdb stores in-frame clones only, minus some. V, J and clone size derive from that table, while D and trimming were established from the DNA sequence. This table has some 250,000 clones, 88% appearing once. The sample is drawn from a study of blood T cell repertoires in COVID-19. There are 12 residues in the CDR3. The germline gives CDR1 GTSNPN, CDR2 SVGIG (reference sequence). The germline V and J ends were trimmed by 3 bases and 9 bases, with 12 bases remaining between them.

V and J are TRBV30 and TRBJ1-5; D unclear. The sequenced sample was peripheral blood. This TCR came from a woman aged 40 to 49 who had recovered from COVID-19. The chain's CDR3 is CAWRRTSGPQHF. The CDR3 DNA reads TGTGCCTGGAGGAGAACTTCGGGGCCCCAGCATTTT.